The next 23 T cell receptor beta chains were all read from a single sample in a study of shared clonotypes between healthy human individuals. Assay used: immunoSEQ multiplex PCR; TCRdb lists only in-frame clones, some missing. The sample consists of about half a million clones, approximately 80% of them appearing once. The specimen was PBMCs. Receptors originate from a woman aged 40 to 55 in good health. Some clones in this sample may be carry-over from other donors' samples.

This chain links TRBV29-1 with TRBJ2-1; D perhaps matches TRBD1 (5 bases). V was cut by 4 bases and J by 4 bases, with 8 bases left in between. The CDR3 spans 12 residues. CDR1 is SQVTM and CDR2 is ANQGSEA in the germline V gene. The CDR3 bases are TGCAGCGTTGGAGACAGATACAATGAGCAGTTCTTC. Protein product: CSVGDRYNEQFF.

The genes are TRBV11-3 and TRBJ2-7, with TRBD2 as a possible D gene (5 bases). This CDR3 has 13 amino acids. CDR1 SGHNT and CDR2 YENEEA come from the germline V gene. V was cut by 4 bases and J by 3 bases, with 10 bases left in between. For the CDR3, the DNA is TGTGCCAGCAGCTCCTATGGGAGCTACGAGCAGTACTTC. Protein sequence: CASSSYGSYEQYF.

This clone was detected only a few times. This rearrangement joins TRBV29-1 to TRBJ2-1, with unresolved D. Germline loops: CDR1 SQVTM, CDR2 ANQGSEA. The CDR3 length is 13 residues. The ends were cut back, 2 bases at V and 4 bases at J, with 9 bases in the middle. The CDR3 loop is CSVESPVYNEQFF. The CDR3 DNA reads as TGCAGCGTTGAAAGTCCTGTGTACAATGAGCAGTTCTTC.

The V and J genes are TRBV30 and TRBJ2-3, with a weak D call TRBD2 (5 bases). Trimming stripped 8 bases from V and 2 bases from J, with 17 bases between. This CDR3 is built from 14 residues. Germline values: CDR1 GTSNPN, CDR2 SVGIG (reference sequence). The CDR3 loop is CARGSSTFTDTQYF. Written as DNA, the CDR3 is TGTGCCCGCGGGTCGAGTACTTTCACAGATACGCAGTATTTT.

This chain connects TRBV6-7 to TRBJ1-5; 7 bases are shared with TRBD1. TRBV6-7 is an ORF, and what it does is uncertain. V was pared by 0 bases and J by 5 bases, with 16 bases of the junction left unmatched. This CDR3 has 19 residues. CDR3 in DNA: TGTGCCAGCAGTTACTCTTTATCATCTCCTGGACAGGATGATCAGCCCCAGCATTTT. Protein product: CASSYSLSSPGQDDQPQHF.

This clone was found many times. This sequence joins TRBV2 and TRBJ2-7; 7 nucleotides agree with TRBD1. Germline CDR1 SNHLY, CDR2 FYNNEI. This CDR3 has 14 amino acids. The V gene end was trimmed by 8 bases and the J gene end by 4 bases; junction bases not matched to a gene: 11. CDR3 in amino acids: CASALYRGQYEQYF. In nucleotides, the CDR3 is TGTGCCAGCGCCCTCTACAGGGGCCAATACGAGCAGTACTTC.

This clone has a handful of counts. The CDR3 spells CASSPGRDEQFF. Written as DNA, the CDR3 is TGTGCCAGCAGCCCTGGACGGGATGAGCAGTTCTTC. The gene calls are TRBV7-8 and TRBJ2-1, with unresolved D. CDR1 is SGHVS and CDR2 is FQNEAQ in the germline V gene. V lost 5 bases, J lost 8 bases, and 10 bases lay in between. The CDR3 is 12 amino acids. Full variable domain (outside the CDR3, taken from reference TRBV7-8 and TRBJ2-1): GAGVSQSPRYKVAKRGQDVALRCDPISGHVSLFWYQQALGQGPEFLTYFQNEAQLDKSGLPSDRFFAERPEGSVSTLKIQRTQQEDSAVYLCASSPGRDEQFFGPGTRLTVL.

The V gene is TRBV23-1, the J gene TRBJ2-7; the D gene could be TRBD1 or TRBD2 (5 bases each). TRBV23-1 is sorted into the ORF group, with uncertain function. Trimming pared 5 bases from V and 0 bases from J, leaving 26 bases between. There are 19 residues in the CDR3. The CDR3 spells CASSFQTGGSRRISYEQYF. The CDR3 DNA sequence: TGCGCCAGCAGTTTCCAAACTGGGGGATCAAGACGAATCTCCTACGAGCAGTACTTC.

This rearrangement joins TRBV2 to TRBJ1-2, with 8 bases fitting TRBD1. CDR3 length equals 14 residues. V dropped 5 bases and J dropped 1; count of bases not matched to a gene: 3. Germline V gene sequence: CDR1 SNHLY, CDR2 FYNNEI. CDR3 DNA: TGTGCCAGCAGTCAAGGACAGGGTAACTATGGCTACACCTTC. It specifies CASSQGQGNYGYTF.

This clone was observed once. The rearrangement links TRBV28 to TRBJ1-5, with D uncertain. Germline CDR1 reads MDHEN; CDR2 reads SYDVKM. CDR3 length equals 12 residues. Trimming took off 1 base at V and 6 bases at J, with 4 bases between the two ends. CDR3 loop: CASSLSFQPQHF. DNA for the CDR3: TGTGCCAGCAGTTTATCGTTTCAGCCCCAGCATTTT.

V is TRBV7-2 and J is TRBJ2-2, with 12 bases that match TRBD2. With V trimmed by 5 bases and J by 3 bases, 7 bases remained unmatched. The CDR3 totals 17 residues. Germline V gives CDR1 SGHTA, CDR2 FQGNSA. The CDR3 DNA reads TGTGCCAGCAGCCCAAGACTAGCGGGAGCTCACACCGGGGAGCTGTTTTTT. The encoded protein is CASSPRLAGAHTGELFF.

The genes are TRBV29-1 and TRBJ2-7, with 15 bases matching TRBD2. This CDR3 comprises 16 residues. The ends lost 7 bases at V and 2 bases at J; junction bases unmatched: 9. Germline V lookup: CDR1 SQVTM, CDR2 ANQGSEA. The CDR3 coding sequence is TGCAGCGCCGGACGGACTAGCGGGAGGGCCGCCTACGAGCAGTACTTC. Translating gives CSAGRTSGRAAYEQYF.

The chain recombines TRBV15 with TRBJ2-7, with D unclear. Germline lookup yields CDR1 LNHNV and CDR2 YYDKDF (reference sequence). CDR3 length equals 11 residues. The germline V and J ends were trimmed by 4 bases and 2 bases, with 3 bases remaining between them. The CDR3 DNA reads TGTGCCACCAGCACCGCCTACGAGCAGTACTTC. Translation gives CATSTAYEQYF.

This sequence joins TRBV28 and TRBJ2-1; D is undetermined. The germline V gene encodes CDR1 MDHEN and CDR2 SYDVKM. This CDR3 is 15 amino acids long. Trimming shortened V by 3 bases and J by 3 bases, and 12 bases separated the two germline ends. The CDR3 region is CASSFKAYHYNEQFF. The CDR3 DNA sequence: TGTGCCAGCAGTTTTAAAGCCTATCACTACAATGAGCAGTTCTTC.

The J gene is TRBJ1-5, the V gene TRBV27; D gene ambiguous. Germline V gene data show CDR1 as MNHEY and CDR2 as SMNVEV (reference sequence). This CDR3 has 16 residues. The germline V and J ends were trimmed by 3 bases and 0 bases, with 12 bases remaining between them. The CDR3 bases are TGTGCCAGCAGTTTCCTGAGAGGGTTTAGCAATCAGCCCCAGCATTTT. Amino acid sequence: CASSFLRGFSNQPQHF.

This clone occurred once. DNA of the CDR3: TGTGCCAGCCTGCTCTCCTTGGGTACGGAATACACTGAAGCTTTCTTT. Translated, it gives CASLLSLGTEYTEAFF. The rearrangement links TRBV21-1 to TRBJ1-1. TRBV21-1 has pseudogene status. This CDR3 contains 16 residues.

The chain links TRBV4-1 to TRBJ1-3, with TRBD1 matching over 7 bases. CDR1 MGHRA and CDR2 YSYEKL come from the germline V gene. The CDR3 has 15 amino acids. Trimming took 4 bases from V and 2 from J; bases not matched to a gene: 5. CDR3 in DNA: TGCGCCAGCAGCCCCGCCGACAGGGCTGGAAACACCATATATTTT. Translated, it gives CASSPADRAGNTIYF.

CDR3 sequence (DNA): TGTGCCAGCAGCCGGGGACTAGACTACGAGCAGTACTTC. The encoded protein is CASSRGLDYEQYF. The chain is built from TRBV11-2 and TRBJ2-7; 8 positions agree with TRBD2. The germline V gene has CDR1 SGHAT and CDR2 FQNNGV. CDR3 length: 13 residues. The J segment lost 3 bases and the V segment lost 5 bases, leaving 3 bases of the junction unmatched.

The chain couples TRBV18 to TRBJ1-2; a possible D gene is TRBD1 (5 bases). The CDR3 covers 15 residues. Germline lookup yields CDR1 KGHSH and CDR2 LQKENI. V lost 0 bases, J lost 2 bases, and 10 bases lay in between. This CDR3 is CASSPPGGRNYGYTF. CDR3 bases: TGTGCCAGCTCACCACCGGGGGGGAGAAACTATGGCTACACCTTC.

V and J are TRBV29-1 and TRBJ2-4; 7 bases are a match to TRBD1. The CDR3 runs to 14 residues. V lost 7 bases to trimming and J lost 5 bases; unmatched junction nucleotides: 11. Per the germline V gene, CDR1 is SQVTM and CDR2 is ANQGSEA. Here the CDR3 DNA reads TGCAGCGCCTCGAGGGGGCCAATACAAAACATTCAGTACTTC. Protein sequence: CSASRGPIQNIQYF. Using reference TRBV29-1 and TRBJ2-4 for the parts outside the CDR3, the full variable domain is SAVISQKPSRDICQRGTSLTIQCQVDSQVTMMFWYRQQPGQSLTLIATANQGSEATYESGFVIDKFPISRPNLTFSTLTVSNMSPEDSSIYLCSASRGPIQNIQYFGAGTRLSVL.

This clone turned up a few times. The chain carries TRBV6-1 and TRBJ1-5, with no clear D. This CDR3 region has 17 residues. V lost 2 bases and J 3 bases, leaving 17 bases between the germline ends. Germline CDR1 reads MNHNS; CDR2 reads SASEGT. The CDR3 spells CASSETRTLGVNQPQHF. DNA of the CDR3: TGTGCCAGCAGTGAAACAAGGACTCTTGGGGTCAATCAGCCCCAGCATTTT.

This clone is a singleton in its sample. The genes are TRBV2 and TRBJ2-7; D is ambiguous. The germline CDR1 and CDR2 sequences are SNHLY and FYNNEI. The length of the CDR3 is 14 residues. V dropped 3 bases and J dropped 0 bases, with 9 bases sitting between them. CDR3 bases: TGTGCCAGCAGTGACCGGCAATCCTCCTACGAGCAGTACTTC. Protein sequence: CASSDRQSSYEQYF.

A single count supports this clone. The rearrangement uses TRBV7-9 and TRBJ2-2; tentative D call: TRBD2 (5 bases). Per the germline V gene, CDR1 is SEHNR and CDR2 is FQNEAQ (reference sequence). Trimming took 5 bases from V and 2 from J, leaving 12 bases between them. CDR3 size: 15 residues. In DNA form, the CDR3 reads TGTGCCAGCAGCCCTACACGGGAAAACACCGGGGAGCTGTTTTTT. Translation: CASSPTRENTGELFF.